This is a list of T cell receptor beta chains from one sample in a study of identical twins. Via MiXCR, TCRdb re-called the 5' RACE reads, giving one row per CDR3 protein. The sample includes roughly 710,000 distinct CDR3 sequences, 6% to 6.5% seen only once; the top ten take about 1.8%. Source material: naive T cells sorted from blood. These receptors came from a man aged 18 to 35 in good health. Each CDR3 is given with its conserved first and last residue. A D gene is named only where the DNA matches it firmly.

v_gene	d_gene	j_gene	CDR3aa
TRBV30	.	TRBJ1-1	CAWSVGSNTEAFF
TRBV30	.	TRBJ2-1	CAWSVGDGPREQFF
TRBV5-5	TRBD1	TRBJ2-6	CASRMTGSASGANVLTF
TRBV4-3	TRBD2	TRBJ2-1	CASSQDGPLAGSYNEQFF
TRBV29-1	.	TRBJ1-2	CSVGTLSGGGYTF
TRBV6-1	.	TRBJ1-5	CASSEALTEQPQHF
TRBV12-3/TRBV12-4	TRBD2	TRBJ2-7	CASSFEAGEAYEQYF
TRBV20-1	TRBD1	TRBJ2-5	CSASPQGNRETQYF
TRBV25-1	.	TRBJ2-1	CASSEWADRGNEQFF
TRBV20-1	.	TRBJ2-5	CSADVGPGQETQYF
TRBV5-1	TRBD2	TRBJ2-1	CASSLRIGRGRGGNEQFF
TRBV5-1	TRBD1	TRBJ2-1	CASSGGQDEQFF
TRBV27	.	TRBJ2-5	CASSFRRGKGETQYF
TRBV4-3	TRBD2	TRBJ2-2	CASSFPSGGNTGELFF
TRBV27	.	TRBJ2-5	CASSSRVVGETQYF
TRBV5-1	.	TRBJ2-1	CASSRDVYNEQFF
TRBV20-1	.	TRBJ2-3	CSASPLEGPTDTQYF
TRBV29-1	.	TRBJ2-1	CSVEDSVLNEQFF
TRBV5-5	TRBD2	TRBJ2-2	CASSLSGKSTGELFF
TRBV2	.	TRBJ2-7	CASSGGRGRTAEQYF
TRBV5-1	.	TRBJ2-3	CASADSPSTDTQYF
TRBV9	.	TRBJ1-2	CASSPWESYGYTF
TRBV11-3	.	TRBJ1-1	CASSLDRIANTEAFF
TRBV24-1	.	TRBJ2-3	CATSNSIDTQYF
TRBV7-9	.	TRBJ1-5	CASSFPDNQPQHF
TRBV11-2	TRBD1	TRBJ2-1	CASSLGRQGMWNEQFF
TRBV10-3	TRBD1	TRBJ2-2	CATGTVLSGELFF
TRBV15	.	TRBJ1-4	CATSRLSPVGATNEKLFF
TRBV20-1	.	TRBJ1-4	CSAPSPGQSEKLFF
TRBV29-1	.	TRBJ2-3	CSVVVEGATDTQYF
TRBV29-1	TRBD1	TRBJ2-7	CSVEGQVDHEQYF
TRBV7-2	.	TRBJ2-7	CASGPAGYEQYF
TRBV5-1	TRBD1	TRBJ1-1	CASSLTGETEAFF
TRBV2	TRBD2	TRBJ2-7	CASSEGLAGLYEQYF
TRBV7-2	TRBD2	TRBJ2-3	CASCWGGADTQYF
TRBV6-2/TRBV6-3	TRBD1	TRBJ2-7	CASRADTGGEQYF
TRBV28	TRBD1	TRBJ1-1	CASSLFPQGAGEAFF